The 14 T cell receptor beta chains below all came from one sample that was sequenced in a study of T cell responses to AZD1222 COVID-19 vaccine (dated by TCRdb to the early 2020s). Library creation used the immunoSEQ multiplex PCR assay. The immuneACCESS repertoire file appears here via TCRdb, limited to in-frame rearrangements. These files lack a portion of the clones; in checked studies, under half of the deficit traces to unresolved V genes, and the cause of the others is not known. Within this sample are 130,000 or so clones, with around nine tenths of them counted one time only. Of the sample, over 4% falls within the top ten clones. The time point label, read with the paper, signifies: about 28 days (+/-7) after the second vaccine dose. Sample: peripheral blood, taken 28 days after the second AZD1222 dose. The receptor source for this set is an adult who received the AZD1222 COVID-19 vaccine.

Only one count was recorded for this clone. The J gene is TRBJ1-2, the V gene TRBV6-5; no reliable D call. CDR1 and CDR2 (germline): MNHEY, SVGAGI. This CDR3 contains 13 residues. The ends were cut back, 9 bases at V and 1 base at J, with 12 bases in the middle. The CDR3 reads CASSGVNNYGYTF. The CDR3 nucleotides read TGTGCCAGTAGCGGGGTCAATAACTATGGCTACACCTTC.

This sequence joins TRBV7-9 and TRBJ1-1, with D hard to call. The germline CDR1 and CDR2 sequences are SEHNR and FQNEAQ (reference sequence). V was clipped by 5 bases and J by 1 base, with 8 bases between them. The length of the CDR3 is 13 residues. CDR3 sequence: CASSVAGNTEAFF. CDR3 nucleotides: TGTGCCAGCAGCGTGGCTGGGAACACTGAAGCTTTCTTT.

V and J are TRBV9 and TRBJ2-2, with 13 nucleotides matching TRBD2. V trimming: 0 bases; J trimming: 1 base; junction bases outside the gene matches: 6. In germline, CDR1 is SGDLS, CDR2 YYNGEE. This CDR3 is built from 19 residues. CDR3 in amino acids: CASSVGLAGGLGNTGELFF. The CDR3, as DNA: TGTGCCAGCAGCGTAGGACTAGCGGGAGGTTTGGGGAACACCGGGGAGCTGTTTTTT.

CDR3 DNA: TGTGCCAGCAGCACCGGGACAGGGAAAGGAAACATTCAGTACTTC. Amino acids: CASSTGTGKGNIQYF. The V gene is TRBV3-1 (or the pseudogene TRBV3-2), the J gene TRBJ2-4; 9 bases line up with TRBD1. Germline V lookup: CDR1 LGHDT, CDR2 YNNKEL (reference sequence). The CDR3 consists of 15 residues. Unmatched junction bases numbered 8, after V lost 5 bases and J lost 6 bases.

V usage is TRBV27 and J usage is TRBJ2-1; D not certain. V dropped 2 bases and J dropped 0 bases, with 11 bases sitting between them. Germline loops: CDR1 MNHEY, CDR2 SMNVEV (reference sequence). The CDR3 totals 16 residues. In DNA, the CDR3 is TGTGCCAGCAGTTTAGCAGGTGGGTTCTCCTACAATGAGCAGTTCTTC. It codes for CASSLAGGFSYNEQFF.

This chain joins TRBV11-2 and TRBJ2-5; D is possibly TRBD1 (6 bases). The CDR3 has 14 residues. Germline CDR1 reads SGHAT; CDR2 reads FQNNGV. V gave up 7 bases and J gave up 2 bases, with 14 bases separating them. The CDR3 sequence: CASTARGFQETQYF. The CDR3 bases are TGTGCCAGCACCGCGAGGGGGTTTCAAGAGACCCAGTACTTC.

About this clone itself: At one of its ends the junction is not consistent with the germline gene, which may arise from a read error. The V call is TRBV7-7, the J call TRBJ2-1, with D possibly being TRBD2 (6 bases). This CDR3 has 16 amino acids. Germline V gene data show CDR1 as SSHAT and CDR2 as FNYEAQ (reference sequence). CDR3 in amino acids: CASSLGEAGVYNEQFF. The DNA for the CDR3 is TGTGCTAGCAGCTTAGGTGAAGCGGGTGTTTACAATGAGCAGTTCTTC.

The rearrangement uses TRBV11-1 and TRBJ2-3; 10 positions match TRBD2. CDR3 length: 16 residues. V lost 5 bases to trimming and J lost 6 bases; unmatched junction nucleotides: 11. The germline V gene has CDR1 SGHAT and CDR2 FQDESV (reference sequence). The CDR3 loop is CASSRGLAHTWDTQYF. Here the CDR3 DNA reads TGTGCCAGCAGCCGGGGACTAGCGCACACTTGGGATACGCAGTATTTT.

V and J are TRBV28 and TRBJ2-1; weak D call: TRBD1 (5 bases). V lost 6 bases, J lost 0 bases, and 12 bases lay in between. The germline V gene encodes CDR1 MDHEN and CDR2 SYDVKM. This CDR3 is 15 amino acids long. DNA of the CDR3: TGTGCCAGCAGGCGACAGCAAAGCTCCTACAATGAGCAGTTCTTC. Its protein is CASRRQQSSYNEQFF.

The chain recombines TRBV19 with TRBJ1-2; D gene uncertain. The CDR3 loop spans 13 amino acids. Per germline, CDR1 LNHDA and CDR2 SQIVND (reference sequence). V lost 7 bases, J lost 4 bases, and 13 bases lay in between. The DNA for the CDR3 is TGTGCCAGTAATAACCCAGGAGGCTATGGCTACACCTTC. Translated, it gives CASNNPGGYGYTF.

This sequence joins TRBV7-3 and TRBJ2-2, with TRBD1 matching over 7 bases. This CDR3 has 14 amino acids. Per the germline V gene, CDR1 is SGHTA and CDR2 is FQGTGA. J lost 6 bases, V lost 4 bases, and 5 bases had no gene match. Written as DNA, the CDR3 is TGTGCCAGCAGCTCCGGGACAGTAGCCGGGGAGCTGTTTTTT. It specifies CASSSGTVAGELFF.

V gene TRBV28 combines with J gene TRBJ2-4; 7 bases align to TRBD1. From germline, CDR1 is MDHEN and CDR2 SYDVKM. V shed 5 bases and J 1 base; nucleotides not matched to a gene: 8. This CDR3 comprises 16 residues. The CDR3 nucleotides read TGTGCCAGCAGTCCCGGGACAGATCTGGCCAAAAACATTCAGTACTTC. This codes for CASSPGTDLAKNIQYF.

This chain connects TRBV6-6 to TRBJ2-5; D is perhaps TRBD1 (5 bases). The germline V and J ends were trimmed by 2 bases and 5 bases, with 15 bases remaining between them. The CDR3 has 15 residues. Looked up from germline, CDR1 is MNHNY and CDR2 is SVGAGI (reference sequence). The CDR3 region has the DNA TGTGCCAGCAGTTACGGGGCGACCCCCCGCGAGACCCAGTACTTC. Protein sequence: CASSYGATPRETQYF.

The genes are TRBV19 and TRBJ2-1; D is possibly TRBD2 (5 bases). V dropped 3 bases and J dropped 10 bases, with 34 bases sitting between them. This CDR3 contains 20 residues. CDR1 and CDR2 (germline): LNHDA, SQIVND (reference sequence). CDR3 protein: CASSIQDPSVWTPGPPEQFF. The CDR3 DNA reads TGTGCCAGTAGTATTCAGGATCCCTCCGTTTGGACTCCGGGTCCACCAGAGCAGTTCTTC.